The T cell receptor beta chain described here comes from a study of identical twins. Looked up from germline, CDR1 is LGHDT and CDR2 is YNNKEL (reference sequence). The CDR3 has 13 amino acids. The germline V and J ends were trimmed by 3 bases and 9 bases, with 9 bases remaining between them. MiXCR, applied by TCRdb to the 5' RACE reads, yields one record per CDR3 protein. The table lists approximately 890,000 distinct CDR3 sequences, over 9% of them singletons. The same data also went into a second study, on yellow fever vaccine responses in identical twins.

This TCR was sampled from a woman aged 18-29 years in good health. Sample: PBMCs. The gene calls are TRBV3-1 and TRBJ1-6; D ambiguous. The CDR3 DNA follows: TGTGCCAGCAGCCAGATGAGGAGTTCACCCCTCCACTTT. Translated: CASSQMRSSPLHF.